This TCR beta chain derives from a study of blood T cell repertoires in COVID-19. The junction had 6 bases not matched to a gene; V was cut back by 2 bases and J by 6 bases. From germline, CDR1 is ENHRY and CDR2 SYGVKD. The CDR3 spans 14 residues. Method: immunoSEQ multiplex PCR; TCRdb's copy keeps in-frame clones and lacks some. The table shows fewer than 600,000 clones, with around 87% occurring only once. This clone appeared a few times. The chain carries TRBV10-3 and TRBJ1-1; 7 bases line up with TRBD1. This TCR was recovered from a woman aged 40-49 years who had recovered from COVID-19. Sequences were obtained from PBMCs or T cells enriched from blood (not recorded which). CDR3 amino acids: CAISEAGRGAEAFF. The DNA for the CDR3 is TGTGCCATCAGTGAGGCGGGCAGGGGGGCTGAAGCTTTCTTT.